The rows below give T cell receptor beta chains drawn from one sample of a study of T cell clonotyping in hematopoietic cell transplantation. Produced via immunoSEQ multiplex PCR; TCRdb's table is partial and in-frame only. The repertoire holds about 13,000 clones, with over 80% as singletons. Sequences were derived from peripheral blood mononuclear cells, sampled before stem cell transplant. Every receptor here comes from a man aged 60-69 years with acute myeloid leukemia. Some clones in this sample may be carry-over from other donors' samples. Each CDR3 is given with its conserved first and last residue. Fields, in order: D gene, V gene, J gene, CDR3 protein. A D gene is named only where the DNA matches it firmly.

.	TRBV7-9	TRBJ2-7	CASYDGYEQYF
TRBD2	TRBV4-1	TRBJ2-3	CASSQDLAGGRDTQYF
.	TRBV11-2	TRBJ1-1	CASSFGWAEAFF
.	TRBV12-5	TRBJ2-5	CASGLPRVSETQYF
.	TRBV6-1	TRBJ2-7	CASSEDGYYEQYF
TRBD1	TRBV9	TRBJ2-7	CASSVSAGTGGYEQYF
.	TRBV7-3	TRBJ2-2	CASSLTGTGELFF
.	TRBV29-1	TRBJ2-2	CSVPGDTGELFF
TRBD1	TRBV7-9	TRBJ2-7	CASSLRDSSYEQYF
.	TRBV6-4	TRBJ1-2	CASTDGYGYTF
.	TRBV7-2	TRBJ1-1	CASSGHTVTEAFF
.	TRBV29-1	TRBJ1-1	CSVEDLGTYEAFF
.	TRBV11-2	TRBJ1-5	CASSPGYSNQPQHF
.	TRBV5-1	TRBJ2-1	CASSSQGGGNEQFF
TRBD1	TRBV30	TRBJ1-1	CAWCDRANTEAFF
TRBD2	TRBV19	TRBJ2-5	CASSAAPTSGTLYKETQYF
TRBD1	TRBV7-2	TRBJ2-7	CASSLAGTAAF
.	TRBV21-1	TRBJ2-7	CASPRGYRGPYEQYF
.	TRBV19	TRBJ1-6	CASNRGRGSPLHF
.	TRBV30	TRBJ1-3	CAWTIMLGGNTIYF
TRBD1	TRBV30	TRBJ2-7	CAWSGGTGGYGQYF
.	TRBV6-1	TRBJ1-1	CASWLGPYMNTEAFF
TRBD1	TRBV19	TRBJ1-1	CASRPGTANTEAFF
TRBD1	TRBV9	TRBJ1-1	CASSPYGQVRMNTEAFF
.	TRBV5-1	TRBJ1-6	CASSTQGDRNSPLHF
.	TRBV6-5	TRBJ1-1	CASSEGENTEAFF
.	TRBV7-9	TRBJ1-2	CASSLETVGGNYGYTF
TRBD1	TRBV6-5	TRBJ2-7	CASSPDRDRAYEQYF
.	TRBV19	TRBJ1-1	CASSSRHAGGLYTEAFF
TRBD2	TRBV9	TRBJ2-3	CASSAIAGEITDTQYF
.	TRBV5-4	TRBJ1-1	CASSLPGSHTEAFF
.	TRBV20-1	TRBJ1-2	CSARDSGYTF
.	TRBV11-2	TRBJ2-1	CASSLAGRGIPNEQFF
.	TRBV21-1	TRBJ1-1	CASSRRRRLNTEAFF
.	TRBV9	TRBJ1-1	CASSVDWGGSHTEAFF
.	TRBV4-3	TRBJ2-3	CASSQADRIRDTQYF
TRBD1	TRBV10-3	TRBJ2-2	CAISGSPGQLTGELFF
.	TRBV11-2	TRBJ2-2	CASSLRVDTGELFF
.	TRBV7-8	TRBJ2-7	CASSFGSSDTFYF
TRBD2	TRBV9	TRBJ2-2	CASSASGGLFTGELFF
.	TRBV9	TRBJ1-6	CASSVGVEKGSPLHF